A single sample is the source of the 11 T cell receptor beta chains below, sequenced in a study of metastatic and nonmetastatic thyroid tumors. TCRdb reanalyzed the PCR reads via MiXCR. Counted here are 72,000 or so clones, more than 15% occurring once; the ten biggest clones make up 9.5% to 15%. Each patient came to thyroid surgery without any prior treatment (of any kind). Material: blood. Every receptor here comes from a female donor with papillary thyroid cancer or a benign thyroid nodule (not recorded which). Some clones in this sample may be carry-over from other donors' samples.

This clone occurred many times. A read error may account for a junction end that differs from germline. V gene TRBV7-7 combines with J gene TRBJ1-1, with TRBD1 as a possible D gene (5 bases). CDR3 length equals 13 residues. Germline CDR1 and CDR2: SSHAT and FNYEAQ (reference sequence). CDR3 bases: TGTGCTAGCAGTCGGGGGTGGAACACTGAAGCTTTCTTT. Translated: CASSRGWNTEAFF.

This clone came up a few times. The chain links TRBV2 to TRBJ2-1; a possible D gene is TRBD2 (6 bases). CDR3 length: 14 amino acids. Trimming shortened V by 6 bases and J by 8 bases, and 17 bases separated the two germline ends. Germline assignment: CDR1 SNHLY and CDR2 FYNNEI. This CDR3 is CASSRDAGRYEQFF. The CDR3 region has the DNA TGTGCCAGCAGCCGGGATGCGGGGAGGTATGAGCAGTTCTTC.

This clone was seen ten or more times. Distinct nucleotide sequences in the sample also encode this CDR3. The V call is TRBV3-1, the J call TRBJ2-1, with 9 bases aligning to TRBD2. Germline V gene lookup returns CDR1 LGHDT and CDR2 YNNKEL (reference sequence). The V segment lost 4 bases and the J segment 1 base; nucleotides outside the gene matches: 11. This CDR3 region has 18 residues. The CDR3 nucleotides read TGTGCCAGCAGCCCGACCCTAGCGGGGAGGATGTCCTACAATGAGCAGTTCTTC. Translating it yields CASSPTLAGRMSYNEQFF.

This clone was seen repeatedly, ten times or more. The chain couples TRBV29-1 to TRBJ1-1; TRBD1 matches at 8 bases. The ends lost 5 bases at V and 0 bases at J; junction bases unmatched: 14. Looked up from germline, CDR1 is SQVTM and CDR2 is ANQGSEA. The CDR3 has 17 residues. CDR3 loop: CSVPKQAGGGVNTEAFF. The DNA for the CDR3 is TGCAGCGTTCCCAAGCAGGCAGGGGGCGGTGTGAACACTGAAGCTTTCTTT.

V and J are TRBV7-2 and TRBJ2-1; a possible D gene is TRBD1 (6 bases). Germline values: CDR1 SGHTA, CDR2 FQGNSA. V was clipped by 0 bases and J by 7 bases, with 13 bases between them. The CDR3 runs to 15 residues. The CDR3, as DNA: TGTGCCAGCAGCTTAGCGGGACAACCCCGAAATGAGCAGTTCTTC. Translated, it gives CASSLAGQPRNEQFF.

This clone was observed at least ten times. The genes are TRBV28 and TRBJ2-5, with TRBD2 identical over 8 bases. The CDR3 length is 14 residues. After removal of 5 bases from V and 4 bases from J, the junction contained 6 bases not matched to a gene. From germline, CDR1 is MDHEN and CDR2 SYDVKM. The CDR3 bases are TGTGCCAGCAGTGGGGATGCGGGAGGAGAGACCCAGTACTTC. Translated, it gives CASSGDAGGETQYF.

The chain is built from TRBV5-1 and TRBJ1-2; the match to TRBD1 covers 8 bases. The CDR3 contains 15 residues. Germline V gene lookup returns CDR1 SGHRS and CDR2 YFSETQ. V trimming: 0 bases; J trimming: 5 bases; junction bases outside the gene matches: 6. The CDR3 loop reads CASSLGPGQGYGYTF. The CDR3 DNA follows: TGCGCCAGCAGCTTGGGGCCTGGACAGGGTTATGGCTACACCTTC. Full variable domain (rest looked up from reference TRBV5-1 and TRBJ1-2): KAGVTQTPRYLIKTRGQQVTLSCSPISGHRSVSWYQQTPGQGLQFLFEYFSETQRNKGNFPGRFSGRQFSNSRSEMNVSTLELGDSALYLCASSLGPGQGYGYTFGSGTRLTVV.

This clone was observed many times. The CDR3 spells CASSPGLADIYEQYF. The DNA of the CDR3 is TGTGCCAGCAGCCCAGGGCTAGCGGATATCTACGAGCAGTACTTC. The J gene is TRBJ2-7, the V gene TRBV7-6, with 7 bases that match TRBD2. Per germline, CDR1 SGHVS and CDR2 FNYEAQ. The CDR3 runs 15 residues. Trimming took 5 bases from V and 3 from J; bases not matched to a gene: 10.

There are many counts of this clone. J is TRBJ2-7 and V is TRBV27; 11 bases match TRBD2. J was trimmed by 6 bases and V by 4 bases; bases with no gene match: 8. Germline assignment: CDR1 MNHEY and CDR2 SMNVEV (reference sequence). This CDR3 has 15 residues. This chain's CDR3 is CASSYATSGRGEQYF. In DNA form, the CDR3 reads TGTGCCAGCAGTTACGCCACTAGCGGGAGAGGCGAGCAGTACTTC.

This clone was detected many times. The chain is built from TRBV30 and TRBJ1-2; tentatively, D is TRBD1 (5 bases). Looked up from germline, CDR1 is GTSNPN and CDR2 is SVGIG (reference sequence). Trimming took off 6 bases at V and 4 bases at J, with 9 bases between the two ends. The CDR3 contains 11 residues. This CDR3 reads CACRDAYGYTF. For the CDR3, the DNA is TGTGCCTGTCGGGACGCCTATGGCTACACCTTC. The full variable domain, completed using reference TRBV30 and TRBJ1-2, is SQTIHQWPATLVQPVGSPLSLECTVEGTSNPNLYWYRQAAGRGLQLLFYSVGIGQISSEVPQNLSASRPQDRQFILSSKKLLLSDSGFYLCACRDAYGYTFGSGTRLTVV.

Remarks on this clone: A read error may be the cause here, since a much bigger clone is one base away. The J gene is TRBJ2-1, the V gene TRBV9; D is undetermined. The CDR3 runs to 15 residues. Per the germline V gene, CDR1 is SGDLS and CDR2 is YYNGEE. This CDR3 reads CASIVEGTRLDEQFF. For the CDR3, the DNA is TGTGCCAGCATCGTAGAAGGAACCCGACTCGATGAGCAGTTCTTC.